This T cell receptor (beta chain) was found in a study of breast tumors, draining lymph nodes, adjacent tissues (dated by TCRdb to about 2016). Notes on the research overall: The study compared TCR beta repertoires across tumor, adjacent nontumor tissue and axillary lymph nodes from breast cancer patients. In human breast cancer, the study set out to evaluate how tumor, surrounding tissue and draining lymph node repertoires relate to one another and whether T cells may move between these sites. Overall study results and their limits: The data were judged consistent with most tumor T cells deriving from the lymph node and then expanding within tumor tissue. T-cell repertoire diversity in tumors was found to be lower than in lymph nodes but higher than in nontumor tissue, and preferential V and J gene usage was observed. Rather than being directly demonstrated, the conclusion that tumor T cells originate in lymph nodes was presented as consistent with a hypothesis. In luminal-like breast cancer, tumor and nontumor tissue repertoires resembled each other significantly more than in basal-like breast cancer.

Counted from cysteine to phenylalanine, this CDR3 has 15 amino acids. The read is trimmed to its CDR3 DNA, 45 bases read in frame from base 1. Trimming at the junction amounts to 0 bases on V and 1 base on J, and the germline ends lie 10 bases apart. The germline V gene specifies SGDLS as CDR1 and YYNGEE as CDR2. Lymph node samples came from the axillary draining lymph nodes of breast cancer patients. This clonotype was seen only a few times. Its cognate antigen has yet to be identified. No base quality information exists; no much larger clone differs at one position. Sequenced on an Illumina HiSeq 2000. Multiplex PCR amplification was used to build the TCR beta chain libraries. High-throughput sequencing was used to analyze the amplified TCR beta chain products. TCRdb trimmed public reads at Q25 via fastp, called clones via MiXCR and kept in-frame beta chains. When rows share a CDR3 protein, they turn into one entry using the most common DNA and genes. Recorded for this sample are about 270,000 distinct CDR3 sequences; around 31% of them occurred a single time. The biggest ten clones account for around 1.1% of the sample.

This receptor was taken from a female donor with breast cancer. Some clones in this sample may be carry-over from other donors' samples. The specimen sequenced was axillary lymph node tissue. The chain links TRBV9 with TRBJ1-1; the D gene is unclear. CDR3 reads: CASSVEPGGNTEAFF. The nucleotides read TGTGCCAGCAGCGTAGAACCGGGAGGGAACACTGAAGCTTTCTTT.